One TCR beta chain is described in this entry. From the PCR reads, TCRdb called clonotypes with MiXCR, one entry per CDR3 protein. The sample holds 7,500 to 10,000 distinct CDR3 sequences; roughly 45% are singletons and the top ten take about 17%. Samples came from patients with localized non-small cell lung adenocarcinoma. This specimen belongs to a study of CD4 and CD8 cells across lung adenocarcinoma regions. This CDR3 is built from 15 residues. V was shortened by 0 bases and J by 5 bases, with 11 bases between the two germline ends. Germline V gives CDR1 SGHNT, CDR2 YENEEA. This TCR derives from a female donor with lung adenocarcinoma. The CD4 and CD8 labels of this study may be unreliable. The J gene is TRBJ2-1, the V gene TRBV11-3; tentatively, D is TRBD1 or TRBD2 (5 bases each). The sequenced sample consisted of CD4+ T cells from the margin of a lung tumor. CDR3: CASSLDGGQDNEQFF. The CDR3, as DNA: TGTGCCAGCAGCTTAGATGGGGGTCAGGACAATGAGCAGTTCTTC. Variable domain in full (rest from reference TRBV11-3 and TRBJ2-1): EAGVVQSPRYKIIEKKQPVAFWCNPISGHNTLYWYLQNLGQGPELLIRYENEEAVDDSQLPKDRFSAERLKGVDSTLKIQPAELGDSAVYLCASSLDGGQDNEQFFGPGTRLTVL.